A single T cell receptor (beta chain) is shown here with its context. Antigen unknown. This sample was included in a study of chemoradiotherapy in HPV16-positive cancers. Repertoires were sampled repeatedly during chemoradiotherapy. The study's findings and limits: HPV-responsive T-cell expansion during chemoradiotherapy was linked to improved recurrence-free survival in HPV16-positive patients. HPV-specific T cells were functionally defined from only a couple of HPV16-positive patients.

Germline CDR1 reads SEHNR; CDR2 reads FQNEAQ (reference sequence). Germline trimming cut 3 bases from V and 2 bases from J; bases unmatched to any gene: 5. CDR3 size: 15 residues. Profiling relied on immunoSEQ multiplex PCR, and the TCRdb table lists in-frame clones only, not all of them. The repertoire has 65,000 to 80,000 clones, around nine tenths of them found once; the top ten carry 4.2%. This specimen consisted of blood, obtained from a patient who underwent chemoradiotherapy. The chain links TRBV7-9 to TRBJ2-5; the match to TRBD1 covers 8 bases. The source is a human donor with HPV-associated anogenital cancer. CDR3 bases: TGTGCCAGCAGCTTCAAGGACAGGGATCAAGAGACCCAGTACTTC. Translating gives CASSFKDRDQETQYF.